The present entry profiles one T cell receptor beta chain with its context. This record comes from a study of blood T cell repertoires in COVID-19. Background on the study: Acute and convalescent COVID-19 specimens originated in the United States, Italy and Spain. T cells, B-cell-depleted T cells, or PBMCs provided the cDNA or gDNA that served as material.

Germline V gene lookup returns CDR1 SGDLS and CDR2 YYNGEE. The CDR3 length is 16 residues. V was trimmed by 0 bases and J by 0 bases, leaving 10 bases between them. In the original workflow: Amplification with reference gene primers provided the estimates of nucleated cell counts. Generated by immunoSEQ multiplex PCR, the TCRdb table keeps only in-frame clones and is missing some. V and J calls and clone size are those listed in that table; D and trimming were worked out from the DNA. Here the sample spans some 200,000 clones, roughly 76% being singletons. One Seattle source followed patients from active infection through their disease course.

This clonotype was obtained from a middle-aged woman with COVID-19, enrolled during active disease. Material for sequencing was peripheral blood. The chain uses TRBV9 and TRBJ1-3, with D uncertain. The CDR3 spells CASSVGQESSGNTIYF. The CDR3, as DNA: TGTGCCAGCAGCGTAGGGCAGGAAAGCTCTGGAAACACCATATATTTT.